This T cell receptor (beta chain) stems from a study of ipilimumab plus nivolumab after autologous stem cell transplantation. The wider study: The DLBCL group included primary refractory and relapsed cases.

With regard to this clone: The antigen remains undetermined.

The V segment lost 3 bases and the J segment 5 bases; nucleotides outside the gene matches: 7. Germline V gives CDR1 MNHNS, CDR2 SASEGT. The CDR3 has 15 amino acids. Study-wide points: TCR repertoire, Treg phenotype and gut microbiota reportedly support more study of this approach.

Assay: immunoSEQ multiplex PCR; the TCRdb copy retains only in-frame clones and omits some. The profile shows 22,000 or so clones, roughly 70% of them singletons. Ipilimumab, 1 mg/kg, started 14 to 28 days after autologous transplant. The chain employs TRBV6-1 and TRBJ1-1, with TRBD1 matching over 9 bases. The specimen comprised PBMCs, sampled in a trial of ipilimumab plus nivolumab as post-transplant consolidation. The TCR was taken from a male donor with diffuse large B-cell lymphoma. CDR3 DNA: TGTGCCAGCAGTGACCCGGGACAGGGCTTGACTGAAGCTTTCTTT. Amino acid sequence: CASSDPGQGLTEAFF.